This record concerns one T cell receptor beta chain sequence. Its target is unknown. The entry originates in a study of PD-1 blockade in classical Hodgkin lymphoma. As for the study in general: Each patient was given nivolumab 3 mg/kg through a vein every 2 weeks. Overall study results and limits: Why repertoires differed is undefined; disease activity or prior therapy possibly contributed. Anyone who began nivolumab under 1 year after ASCT was excluded.

Relapse was seen in all patients after autologous stem cell transplantation, and brentuximab vedotin exposure was variable. The study recorded best responses of complete response, partial response or progressive disease. Here immunoSEQ multiplex PCR was the method, and the copy in TCRdb shows in-frame clones only, minus some. The sample yields about 84,000 clones, roughly nine tenths seen once. V shed 5 bases and J shed 8 bases, with 13 bases lying between them. From germline, CDR1 is SNHLY and CDR2 FYNNEI. The CDR3 length is 13 residues. The V call is TRBV2, the J call TRBJ2-1; D is unresolved. Sequenced here: peripheral blood mononuclear cells (PBMCs), sampled at baseline. The clonotype originates from a human donor with classical Hodgkin lymphoma. This chain's CDR3 is CASSLMTGHEQFF. CDR3 nucleotide sequence: TGTGCCAGCAGTCTCATGACCGGACATGAGCAGTTCTTC.